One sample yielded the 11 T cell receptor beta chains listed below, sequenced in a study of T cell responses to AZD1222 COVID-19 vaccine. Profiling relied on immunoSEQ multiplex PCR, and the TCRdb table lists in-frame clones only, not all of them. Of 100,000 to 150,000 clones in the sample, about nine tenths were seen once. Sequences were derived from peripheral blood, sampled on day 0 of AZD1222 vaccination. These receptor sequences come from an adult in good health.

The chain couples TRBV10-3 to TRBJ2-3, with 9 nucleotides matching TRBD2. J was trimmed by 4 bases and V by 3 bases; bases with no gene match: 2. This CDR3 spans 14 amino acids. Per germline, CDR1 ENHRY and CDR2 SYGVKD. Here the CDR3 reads CAISEGLASDTQYF. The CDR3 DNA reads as TGTGCCATCAGTGAAGGACTAGCGTCAGATACGCAGTATTTT.

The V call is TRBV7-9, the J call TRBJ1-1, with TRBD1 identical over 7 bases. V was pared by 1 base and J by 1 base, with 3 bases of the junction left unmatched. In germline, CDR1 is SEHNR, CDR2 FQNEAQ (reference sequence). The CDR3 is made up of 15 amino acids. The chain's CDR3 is CASSLGAGGNTEAFF. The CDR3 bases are TGTGCCAGCAGCTTAGGGGCAGGGGGGAACACTGAAGCTTTCTTT.

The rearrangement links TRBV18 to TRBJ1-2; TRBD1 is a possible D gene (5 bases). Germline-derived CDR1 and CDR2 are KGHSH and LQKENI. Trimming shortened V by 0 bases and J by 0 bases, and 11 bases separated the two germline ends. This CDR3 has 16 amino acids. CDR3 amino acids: CASSPPSQGANYGYTF. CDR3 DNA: TGTGCCAGCTCACCACCATCTCAGGGAGCTAACTATGGCTACACCTTC.

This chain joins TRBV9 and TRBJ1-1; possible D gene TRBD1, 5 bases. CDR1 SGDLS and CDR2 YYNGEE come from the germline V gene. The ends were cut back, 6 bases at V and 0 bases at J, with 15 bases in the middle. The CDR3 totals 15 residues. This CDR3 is CASTYPEGMNTEAFF. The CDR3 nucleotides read TGTGCCAGCACCTACCCCGAGGGGATGAACACTGAAGCTTTCTTT.

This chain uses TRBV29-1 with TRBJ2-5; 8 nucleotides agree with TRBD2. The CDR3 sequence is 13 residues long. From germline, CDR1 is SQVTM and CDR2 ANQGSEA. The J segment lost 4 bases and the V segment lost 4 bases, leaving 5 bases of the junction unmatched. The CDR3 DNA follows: TGCAGCGTTGCCGGGGGGGCCGTAGAGACCCAGTACTTC. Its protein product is CSVAGGAVETQYF.

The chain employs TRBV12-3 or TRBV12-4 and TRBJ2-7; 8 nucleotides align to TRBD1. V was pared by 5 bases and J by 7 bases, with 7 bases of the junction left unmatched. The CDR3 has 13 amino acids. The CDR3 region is CASSPGGFGEQYF. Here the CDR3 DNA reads TGTGCCAGCAGTCCAGGGGGCTTCGGGGAGCAGTACTTC.

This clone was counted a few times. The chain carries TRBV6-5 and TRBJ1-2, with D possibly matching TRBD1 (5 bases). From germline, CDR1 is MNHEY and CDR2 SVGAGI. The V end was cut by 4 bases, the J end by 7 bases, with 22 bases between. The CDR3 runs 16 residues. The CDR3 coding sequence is TGTGCCAGCAGTTCCTCTCGGGACTTCGGAAAGGGTGGCTACACCTTC. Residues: CASSSSRDFGKGGYTF.

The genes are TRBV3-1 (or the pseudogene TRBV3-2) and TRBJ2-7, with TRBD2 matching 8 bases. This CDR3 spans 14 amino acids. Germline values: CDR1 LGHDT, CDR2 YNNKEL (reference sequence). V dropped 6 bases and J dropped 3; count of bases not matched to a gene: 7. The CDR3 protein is CASSFDSGGYEQYF. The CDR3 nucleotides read TGTGCCAGCAGTTTCGACAGCGGGGGCTACGAGCAGTACTTC.

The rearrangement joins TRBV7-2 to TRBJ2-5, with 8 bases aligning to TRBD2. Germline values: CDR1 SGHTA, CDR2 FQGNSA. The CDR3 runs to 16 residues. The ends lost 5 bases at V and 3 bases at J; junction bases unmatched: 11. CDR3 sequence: CASSAVAGGLKETQYF. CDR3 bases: TGTGCCAGCAGCGCCGTGGCGGGGGGACTGAAAGAGACCCAGTACTTC.

The CDR3 protein is CAWSGGPDQPQHF. The CDR3 DNA reads as TGTGCCTGGAGTGGGGGTCCTGATCAGCCCCAGCATTTT. The chain combines TRBV30 with TRBJ1-5; D is undetermined. V dropped 1 base and J dropped 5 bases, with 9 bases sitting between them. This CDR3 has 13 amino acids. Germline CDR1 is GTSNPN and CDR2 is SVGIG (reference sequence).

The CDR3 here is CASSQDLGYNQPQHF. For the CDR3, the DNA is TGTGCCAGCAGCCAAGACTTGGGGTACAATCAGCCCCAGCATTTT. The V and J genes are TRBV3-1 (or the pseudogene TRBV3-2) and TRBJ1-5; no clear D. The CDR3 length is 15 residues. V was clipped by 0 bases and J by 3 bases, with 9 bases between them. The V gene's germline CDR1 is LGHDT and CDR2 YNNKEL (reference sequence).